Listed below are T cell receptor beta chains from one sample, sequenced in a study of shared clonotypes between healthy human individuals. The protocol was immunoSEQ multiplex PCR, while the TCRdb copy is restricted to in-frame clones and leaves out a portion. The data hold fewer than 650,000 clones, with 76% observed a single time. The material sequenced was PBMCs. These receptors came from a woman in her thirties or forties in good health. Some clones in this sample may be carry-over from other donors' samples. Each CDR3 is given with its conserved first and last residue. Each record gives: J gene, clone size, D gene, CDR3 length, V gene, CDR3 protein, CDR3 DNA. The D gene is left open where the match is weak. The size entry is marked missing in some rows and otherwise reads once, few, many or a size class.

J gene: TRBJ2-7; clone size: NA; D gene: NA; CDR3 length: 15; V gene: TRBV18; CDR3 protein: CASSPGGPDSYEQYF; CDR3 DNA: TGTGCCAGCTCACCCGGCGGTCCCGATTCCTACGAGCAGTACTTC
J gene: TRBJ2-6; clone size: NA; D gene: NA; CDR3 length: 17; V gene: TRBV18; CDR3 protein: CASSPSGTISGANVLTF; CDR3 DNA: TGTGCCAGCTCACCCTCAGGAACCATATCTGGGGCCAACGTCCTGACTTTC
J gene: TRBJ1-5; clone size: NA; D gene: TRBD1; CDR3 length: 13; V gene: TRBV10-3; CDR3 protein: CAISNRGNQPQHF; CDR3 DNA: TGTGCCATCAGTAACAGGGGGAATCAGCCCCAGCATTTT
J gene: TRBJ2-1; clone size: NA; D gene: NA; CDR3 length: 15; V gene: TRBV4-1; CDR3 protein: CASSPSGPLYNERFF; CDR3 DNA: TGCGCCAGCAGTCCCTCGGGGCCCCTCTACAATGAGCGGTTCTTC
J gene: TRBJ2-2; clone size: NA; D gene: NA; CDR3 length: 15; V gene: TRBV19; CDR3 protein: CASTWTTDPAGELFF; CDR3 DNA: TGTGCCAGTACCTGGACGACGGACCCCGCCGGGGAGCTGTTTTTT
J gene: TRBJ1-1; clone size: once; D gene: NA; CDR3 length: 11; V gene: TRBV7-9; CDR3 protein: CASSLGGEAFF; CDR3 DNA: TGTGCCAGCAGCTTGGGTGGAGAAGCTTTCTTT
J gene: TRBJ1-5; clone size: once; D gene: NA; CDR3 length: 15; V gene: TRBV19; CDR3 protein: CASNLARGSNQPQHF; CDR3 DNA: TGTGCCAGTAATTTGGCCCGGGGCAGCAATCAGCCCCAGCATTTT
J gene: TRBJ2-3; clone size: NA; D gene: TRBD1; CDR3 length: 16; V gene: TRBV5-6; CDR3 protein: CASSGGRTGFSDTQYF; CDR3 DNA: TGTGCCAGCAGCGGAGGGCGGACAGGGTTTTCAGATACGCAGTATTTT
J gene: TRBJ2-5; clone size: NA; D gene: NA; CDR3 length: 13; V gene: TRBV5-1; CDR3 protein: CASERGRGETQYF; CDR3 DNA: TGCGCCAGCGAACGGGGAAGGGGTGAGACCCAGTACTTC
J gene: TRBJ2-2; clone size: NA; D gene: TRBD2; CDR3 length: 15; V gene: TRBV29-1; CDR3 protein: CSVNGLAGGTGELFF; CDR3 DNA: TGCAGCGTGAACGGACTAGCGGGAGGCACCGGGGAGCTGTTTTTT
J gene: TRBJ2-3; clone size: NA; D gene: NA; CDR3 length: 15; V gene: TRBV4-3; CDR3 protein: CASSQASFSTDTQYF; CDR3 DNA: TGCGCCAGCAGCCAGGCCAGCTTTAGCACAGATACGCAGTATTTT
J gene: TRBJ2-2; clone size: few; D gene: NA; CDR3 length: 15; V gene: TRBV7-2; CDR3 protein: CASSLVRVGTGELFF; CDR3 DNA: TGTGCCAGCAGCTTAGTCAGGGTTGGCACCGGGGAGCTGTTTTTT
J gene: TRBJ2-7; clone size: NA; D gene: NA; CDR3 length: 12; V gene: TRBV7-8; CDR3 protein: CASSWNPYEQYF; CDR3 DNA: TGTGCCAGCAGCTGGAATCCCTACGAGCAGTACTTC